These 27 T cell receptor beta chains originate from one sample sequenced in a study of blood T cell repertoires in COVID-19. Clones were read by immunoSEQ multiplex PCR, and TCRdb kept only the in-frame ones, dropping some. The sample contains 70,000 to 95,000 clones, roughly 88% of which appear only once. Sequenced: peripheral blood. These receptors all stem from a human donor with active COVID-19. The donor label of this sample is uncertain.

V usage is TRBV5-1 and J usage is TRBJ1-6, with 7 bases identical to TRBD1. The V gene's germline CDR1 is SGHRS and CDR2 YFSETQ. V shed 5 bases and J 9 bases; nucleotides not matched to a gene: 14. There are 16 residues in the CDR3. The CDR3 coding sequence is TGCGCCAGCAGACCTGAGGGGGCGTCGATTACTTCACCCCTCCACTTT. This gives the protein CASRPEGASITSPLHF.

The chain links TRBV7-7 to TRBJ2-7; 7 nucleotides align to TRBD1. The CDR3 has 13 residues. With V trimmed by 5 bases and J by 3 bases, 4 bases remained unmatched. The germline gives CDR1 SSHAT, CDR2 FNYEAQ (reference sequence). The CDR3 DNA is TGTGCCAGCAGCCCCTGGGACAGCTACGAGCAGTACTTC. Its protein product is CASSPWDSYEQYF.

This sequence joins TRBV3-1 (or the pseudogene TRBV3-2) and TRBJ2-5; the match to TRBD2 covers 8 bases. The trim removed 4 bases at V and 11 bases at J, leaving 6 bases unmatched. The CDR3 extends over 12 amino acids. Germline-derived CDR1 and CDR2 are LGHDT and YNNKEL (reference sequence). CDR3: CASSLGLDCQYF. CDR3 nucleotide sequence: TGTGCCAGCAGCCTGGGACTAGATTGTCAGTACTTC.

The CDR3 DNA is TGTGCCAGTAGTATTTCTAGCGGGGGTCCGGAGCAGTTCTTC. This sequence encodes CASSISSGGPEQFF. J is TRBJ2-1 and V is TRBV19; 10 nucleotides agree with TRBD2. V was clipped by 3 bases and J by 10 bases; unmatched bases: 6. This CDR3 has 14 residues. Germline lookup yields CDR1 LNHDA and CDR2 SQIVND (reference sequence).

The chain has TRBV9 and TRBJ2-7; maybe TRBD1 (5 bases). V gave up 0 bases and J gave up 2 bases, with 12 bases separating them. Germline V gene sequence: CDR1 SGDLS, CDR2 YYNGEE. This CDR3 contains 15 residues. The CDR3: CASSVGTGAPYEQYF. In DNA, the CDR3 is TGTGCCAGCAGCGTAGGCACAGGAGCCCCCTACGAGCAGTACTTC.

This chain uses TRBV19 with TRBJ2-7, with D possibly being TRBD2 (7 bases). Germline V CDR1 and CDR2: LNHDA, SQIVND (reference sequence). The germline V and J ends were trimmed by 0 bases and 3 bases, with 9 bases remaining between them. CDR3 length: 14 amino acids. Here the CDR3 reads CASSIEGGLYEQYF. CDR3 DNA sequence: TGTGCCAGTAGTATAGAGGGGGGGCTCTACGAGCAGTACTTC. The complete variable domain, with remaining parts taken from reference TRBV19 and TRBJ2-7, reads DGGITQSPKYLFRKEGQNVTLSCEQNLNHDAMYWYRQDPGQGLRLIYYSQIVNDFQKGDIAEGYSVSREKKESFPLTVTSAQKNPTAFYLCASSIEGGLYEQYFGPGTRLTVT.

CDR3 bases: TGTGCCACCCGAGGATTTGGGAATTCACCCCTCCACTTT. It encodes CATRGFGNSPLHF. This sequence joins TRBV24-1 and TRBJ1-6; no reliable D call. The CDR3 covers 13 residues. Trimming shortened V by 9 bases and J by 7 bases, and 12 bases separated the two germline ends. The germline V gene encodes CDR1 KGHDR and CDR2 SFDVKD.

CDR3 sequence: CASSELAGGIYNEQFF. The CDR3 region has the DNA TGTGCCAGCAGTGAACTAGCGGGGGGGATATACAATGAGCAGTTCTTC. The chain employs TRBV6-4 and TRBJ2-1; 13 bases agree with TRBD2. Per the germline V gene, CDR1 is MRHNA and CDR2 is SNTAGT. The junction had 3 bases not matched to a gene; V was cut back by 3 bases and J by 4 bases. The CDR3 runs 16 residues.

The CDR3, as DNA: TGTGCCAGCAGTTTCTTGGGGGCCCCAGATACGCAGTATTTT. Its translation: CASSFLGAPDTQYF. V and J are TRBV27 and TRBJ2-3; D might be TRBD1 (6 bases). Trimming pared 3 bases from V and 4 bases from J, leaving 11 bases between. CDR1 is MNHEY, CDR2 SMNVEV, per germline (reference sequence). The CDR3 covers 14 residues.

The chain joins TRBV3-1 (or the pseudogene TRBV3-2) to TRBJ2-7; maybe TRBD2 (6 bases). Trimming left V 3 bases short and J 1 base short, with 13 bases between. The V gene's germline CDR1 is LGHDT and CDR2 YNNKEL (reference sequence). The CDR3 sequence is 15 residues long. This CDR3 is CASSHPSGVSYEQYF. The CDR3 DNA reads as TGTGCCAGCAGCCACCCCTCGGGGGTATCCTACGAGCAGTACTTC.

The CDR3 loop reads CASSFRTGSTDTQYF. The CDR3 region has the DNA TGCGCCAGCAGCTTCCGGACAGGGAGCACAGATACGCAGTATTTT. V gene TRBV5-1 combines with J gene TRBJ2-3; 8 bases line up with TRBD1. Germline lookup yields CDR1 SGHRS and CDR2 YFSETQ. Trimming took 2 bases from V and 0 from J; bases not matched to a gene: 2. The CDR3 consists of 15 residues.

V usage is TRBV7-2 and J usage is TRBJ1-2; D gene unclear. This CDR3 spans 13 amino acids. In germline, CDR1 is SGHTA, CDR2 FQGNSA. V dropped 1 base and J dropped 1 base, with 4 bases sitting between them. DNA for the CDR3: TGTGCCAGCAGCTTAGACAGTAACTATGGCTACACCTTC. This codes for CASSLDSNYGYTF.

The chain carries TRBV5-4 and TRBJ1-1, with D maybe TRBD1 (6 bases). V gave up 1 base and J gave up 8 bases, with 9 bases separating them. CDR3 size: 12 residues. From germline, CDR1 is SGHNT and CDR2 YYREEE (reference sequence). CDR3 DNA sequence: TGTGCCAGCAGCTTGTTAGGGACAGAAGCTTTCTTT. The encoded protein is CASSLLGTEAFF.

CDR3 sequence (DNA): TGCAGTGCTAGTTGGCAGGGCAATGAGCAGTTCTTC. Residues: CSASWQGNEQFF. The V gene is TRBV20-1, the J gene TRBJ2-1; the D gene is possibly TRBD1 (5 bases). The CDR3 length is 12 residues. The V end was cut by 3 bases, the J end by 6 bases, with 9 bases between. Germline values: CDR1 DFQATT, CDR2 SNEGSKA (reference sequence).

The CDR3 sequence: CASGPMGGPWGGEQFF. The CDR3 DNA sequence: TGTGCTAGTGGTCCCATGGGCGGGCCTTGGGGGGGTGAGCAGTTCTTC. This chain links TRBV12-5 with TRBJ2-1, with 7 nucleotides matching TRBD2. Germline V gene data show CDR1 as LGHNT and CDR2 as FRNRAP. The CDR3 is 16 residues long. V gave up 5 bases and J gave up 9 bases; unmatched junction bases: 16. The variable domain in full, with the rest retrieved from reference TRBV12-5 and TRBJ2-1, is DARVTQTPRHKVTEMGQEVTMRCQPILGHNTVFWYRQTMMQGLELLAYFRNRAPLDDSGMPKDRFSAEMPDATLATLKIQPSEPRDSAVYFCASGPMGGPWGGEQFFGPGTRLTVL.

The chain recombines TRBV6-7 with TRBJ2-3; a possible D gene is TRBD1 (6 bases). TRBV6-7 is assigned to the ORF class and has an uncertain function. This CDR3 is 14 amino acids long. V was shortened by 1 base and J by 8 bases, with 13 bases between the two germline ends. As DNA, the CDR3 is TGTGCCAGCAGTTACTTGGGGGCTATTCTTACGCAGTATTTT. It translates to CASSYLGAILTQYF.

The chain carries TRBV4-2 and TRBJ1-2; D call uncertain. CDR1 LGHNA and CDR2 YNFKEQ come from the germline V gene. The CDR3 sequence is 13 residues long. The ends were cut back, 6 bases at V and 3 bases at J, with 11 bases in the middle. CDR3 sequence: CASRPSSYYGYTF. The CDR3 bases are TGTGCCAGCAGACCTAGCTCCTACTATGGCTACACCTTC.

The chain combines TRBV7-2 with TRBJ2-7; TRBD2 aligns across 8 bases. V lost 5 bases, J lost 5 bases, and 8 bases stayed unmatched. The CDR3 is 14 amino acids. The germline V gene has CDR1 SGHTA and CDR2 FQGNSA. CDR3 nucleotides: TGTGCCAGCAGCCCCGGGACTAGAGGGCACGAGCAGTACTTC. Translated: CASSPGTRGHEQYF.

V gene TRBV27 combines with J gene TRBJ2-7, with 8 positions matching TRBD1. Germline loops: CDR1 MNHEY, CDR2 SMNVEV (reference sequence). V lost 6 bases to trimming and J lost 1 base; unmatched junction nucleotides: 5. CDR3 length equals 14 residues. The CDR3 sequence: CASRETGASYEQYF. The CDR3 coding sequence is TGTGCCAGCAGGGAGACAGGGGCGTCCTACGAGCAGTACTTC.

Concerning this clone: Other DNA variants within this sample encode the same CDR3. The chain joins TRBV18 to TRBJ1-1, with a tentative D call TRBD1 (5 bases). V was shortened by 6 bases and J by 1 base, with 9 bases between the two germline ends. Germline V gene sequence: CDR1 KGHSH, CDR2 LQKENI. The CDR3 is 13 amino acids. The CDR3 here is CASSPGQNTEAFF. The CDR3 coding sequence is TGTGCCAGCTCCCCCGGACAGAACACTGAAGCTTTCTTT.

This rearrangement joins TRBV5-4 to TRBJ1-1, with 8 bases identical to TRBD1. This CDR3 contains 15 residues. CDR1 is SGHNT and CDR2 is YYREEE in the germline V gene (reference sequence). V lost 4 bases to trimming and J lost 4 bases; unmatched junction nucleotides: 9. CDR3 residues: CASSGDRWWGTEAFF. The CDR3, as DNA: TGTGCCAGCAGCGGGGACAGGTGGTGGGGCACTGAAGCTTTCTTT.

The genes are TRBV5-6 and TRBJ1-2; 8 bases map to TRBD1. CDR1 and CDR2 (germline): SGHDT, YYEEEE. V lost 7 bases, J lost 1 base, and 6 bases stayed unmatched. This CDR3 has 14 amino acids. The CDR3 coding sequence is TGTGCCAGCCGACAGACAGGGGATAACTATGGCTACACCTTC. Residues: CASRQTGDNYGYTF.

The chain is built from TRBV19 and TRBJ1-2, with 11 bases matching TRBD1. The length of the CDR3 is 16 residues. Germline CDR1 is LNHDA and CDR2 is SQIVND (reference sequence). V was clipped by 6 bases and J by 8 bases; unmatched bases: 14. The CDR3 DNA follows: TGTGCCAGTAGAAAAACCTTGGGACAGGGGGGCGACGGCTACACCTTC. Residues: CASRKTLGQGGDGYTF. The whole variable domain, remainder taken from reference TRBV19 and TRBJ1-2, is DGGITQSPKYLFRKEGQNVTLSCEQNLNHDAMYWYRQDPGQGLRLIYYSQIVNDFQKGDIAEGYSVSREKKESFPLTVTSAQKNPTAFYLCASRKTLGQGGDGYTFGSGTRLTVV.

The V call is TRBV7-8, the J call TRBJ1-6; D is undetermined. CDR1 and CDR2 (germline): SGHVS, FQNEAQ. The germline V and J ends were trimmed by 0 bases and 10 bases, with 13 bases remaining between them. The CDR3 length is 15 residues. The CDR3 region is CASSLAEGRRSPLHF. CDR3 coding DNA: TGTGCCAGCAGCTTAGCCGAGGGAAGGCGATCACCCCTCCACTTT.

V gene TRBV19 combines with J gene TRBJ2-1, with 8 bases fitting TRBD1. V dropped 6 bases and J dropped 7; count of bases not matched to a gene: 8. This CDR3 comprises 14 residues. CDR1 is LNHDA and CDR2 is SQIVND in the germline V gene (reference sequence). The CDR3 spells CASRGQGASNEQFF. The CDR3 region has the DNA TGTGCCAGTAGAGGTCAGGGGGCGAGTAATGAGCAGTTCTTC.

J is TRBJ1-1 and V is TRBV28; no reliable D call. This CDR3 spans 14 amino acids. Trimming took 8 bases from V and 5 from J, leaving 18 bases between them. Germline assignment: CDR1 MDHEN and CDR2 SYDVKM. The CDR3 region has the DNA TGTGCCAGCCGCAACCGAGGGAGACGAACTGAAGCTTTCTTT. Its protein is CASRNRGRRTEAFF.

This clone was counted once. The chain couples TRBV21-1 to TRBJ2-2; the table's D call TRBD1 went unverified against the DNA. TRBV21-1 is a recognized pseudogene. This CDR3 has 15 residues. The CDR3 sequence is CASDGGTGEIGELFF. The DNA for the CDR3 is TGTGCCAGCGACGGCGGGACAGGGGAAATCGGGGAGCTGTTTTTT.